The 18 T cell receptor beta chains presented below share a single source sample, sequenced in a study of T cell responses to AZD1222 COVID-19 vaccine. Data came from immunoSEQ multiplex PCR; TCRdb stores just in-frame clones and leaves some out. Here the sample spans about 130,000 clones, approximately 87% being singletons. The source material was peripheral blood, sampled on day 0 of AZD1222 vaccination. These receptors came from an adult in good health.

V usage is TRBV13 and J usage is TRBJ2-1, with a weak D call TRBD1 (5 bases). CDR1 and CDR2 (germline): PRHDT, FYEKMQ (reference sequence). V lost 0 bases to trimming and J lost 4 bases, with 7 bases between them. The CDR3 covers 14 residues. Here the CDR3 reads CASSLGTAYNEQFF. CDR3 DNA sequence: TGTGCCAGCAGCTTAGGGACAGCGTACAATGAGCAGTTCTTC.

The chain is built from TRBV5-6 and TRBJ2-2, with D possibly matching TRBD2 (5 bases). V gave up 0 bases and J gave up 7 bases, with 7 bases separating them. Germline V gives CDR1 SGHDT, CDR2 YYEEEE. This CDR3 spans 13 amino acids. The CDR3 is CASSLGGLGELFF. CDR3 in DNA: TGTGCCAGCAGCTTGGGCGGGCTCGGGGAGCTGTTTTTT. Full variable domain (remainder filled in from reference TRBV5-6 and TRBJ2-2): DAGVTQSPTHLIKTRGQQVTLRCSPKSGHDTVSWYQQALGQGPQFIFQYYEEEERQRGNFPDRFSGHQFPNYSSELNVNALLLGDSALYLCASSLGGLGELFFGEGSRLTVL.

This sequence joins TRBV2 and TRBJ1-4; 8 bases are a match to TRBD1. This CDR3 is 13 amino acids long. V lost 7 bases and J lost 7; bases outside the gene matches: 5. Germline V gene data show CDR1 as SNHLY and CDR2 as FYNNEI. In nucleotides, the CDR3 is TGTGCCAGCAAGGACAGGGAGGGTGAAAAACTGTTTTTT. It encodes CASKDREGEKLFF. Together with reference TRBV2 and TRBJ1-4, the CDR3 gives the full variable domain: EPEVTQTPSHQVTQMGQEVILRCVPISNHLYFYWYRQILGQKVEFLVSFYNNEISEKSEIFDDQFSVERPDGSNFTLKIRSTKLEDSAMYFCASKDREGEKLFFGSGTQLSVL.

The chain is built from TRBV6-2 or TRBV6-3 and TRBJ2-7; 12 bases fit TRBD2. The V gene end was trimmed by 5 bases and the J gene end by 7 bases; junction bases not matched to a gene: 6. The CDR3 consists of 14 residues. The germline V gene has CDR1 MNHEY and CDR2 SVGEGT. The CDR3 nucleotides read TGTGCCAGCAGTACTCGGACTAGCGGGAATGAGCAGTACTTC. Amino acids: CASSTRTSGNEQYF.

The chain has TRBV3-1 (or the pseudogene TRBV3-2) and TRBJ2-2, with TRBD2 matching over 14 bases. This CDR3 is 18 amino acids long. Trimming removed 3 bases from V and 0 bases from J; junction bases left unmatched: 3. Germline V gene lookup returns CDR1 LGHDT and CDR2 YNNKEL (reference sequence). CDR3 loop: CASSQTSGGGANTGELFF. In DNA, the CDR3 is TGTGCCAGCAGCCAGACTAGCGGGGGGGGCGCGAACACCGGGGAGCTGTTTTTT.

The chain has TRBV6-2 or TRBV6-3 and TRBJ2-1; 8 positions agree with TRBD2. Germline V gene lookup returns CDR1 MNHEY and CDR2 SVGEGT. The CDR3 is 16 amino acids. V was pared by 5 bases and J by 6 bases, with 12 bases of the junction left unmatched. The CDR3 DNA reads TGTGCCAGCAGTAGCCCCCCGGGACTAGTAGTCAATGAGCAGTTCTTC. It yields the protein CASSSPPGLVVNEQFF.

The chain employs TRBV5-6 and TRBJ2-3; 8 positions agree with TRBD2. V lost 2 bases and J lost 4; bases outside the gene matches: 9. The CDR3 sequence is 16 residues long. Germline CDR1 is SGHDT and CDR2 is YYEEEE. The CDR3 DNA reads TGTGCCAGCAGCTTTGCGGGAGGTCTCTTCTCAGATACGCAGTATTTT. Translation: CASSFAGGLFSDTQYF.

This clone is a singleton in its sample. The CDR3 here is CASSQRVGVTDTQYF. As DNA, the CDR3 is TGTGCCAGCAGCCAAAGAGTGGGGGTCACAGATACGCAGTATTTT. The chain employs TRBV16 and TRBJ2-3; D tentatively fits TRBD1 or TRBD2 (5 bases each). The V gene lost 2 bases and the J gene lost 2 bases, with 11 bases spanning the gap. The germline CDR1 and CDR2 sequences are KGHSY and FQNENV. This CDR3 spans 15 amino acids.

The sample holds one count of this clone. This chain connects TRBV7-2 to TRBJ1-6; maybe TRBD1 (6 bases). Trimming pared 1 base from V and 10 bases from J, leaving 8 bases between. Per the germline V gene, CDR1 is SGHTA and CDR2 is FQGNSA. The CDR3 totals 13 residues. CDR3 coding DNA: TGTGCCAGCAGCTTAGAAAGGGGGTCACCCCTCCACTTT. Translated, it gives CASSLERGSPLHF.

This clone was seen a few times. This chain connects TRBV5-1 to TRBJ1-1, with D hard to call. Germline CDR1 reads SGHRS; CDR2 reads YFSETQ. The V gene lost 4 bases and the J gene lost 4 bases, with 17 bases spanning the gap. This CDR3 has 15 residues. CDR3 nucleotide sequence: TGCGCCAGCAGCCAGCGTGAGGGAATGGGCACTGAAGCTTTCTTT. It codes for CASSQREGMGTEAFF.

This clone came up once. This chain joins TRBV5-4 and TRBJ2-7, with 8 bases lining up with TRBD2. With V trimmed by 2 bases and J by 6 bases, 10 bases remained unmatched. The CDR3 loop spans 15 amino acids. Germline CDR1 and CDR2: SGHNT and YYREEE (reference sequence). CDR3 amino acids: CASSLGGGNPGEQYF. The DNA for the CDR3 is TGTGCCAGCAGCTTAGGCGGGGGGAACCCTGGCGAGCAGTACTTC.

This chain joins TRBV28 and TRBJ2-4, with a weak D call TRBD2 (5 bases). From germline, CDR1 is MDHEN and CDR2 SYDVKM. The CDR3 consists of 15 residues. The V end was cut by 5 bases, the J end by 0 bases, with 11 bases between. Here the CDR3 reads CASSTEGIAKNIQYF. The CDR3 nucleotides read TGTGCCAGCAGTACCGAGGGTATAGCCAAAAACATTCAGTACTTC.

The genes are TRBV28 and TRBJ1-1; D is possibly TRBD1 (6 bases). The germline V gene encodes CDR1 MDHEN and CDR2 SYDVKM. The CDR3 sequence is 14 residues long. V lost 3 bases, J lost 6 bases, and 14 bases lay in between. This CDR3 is CASSFGGAYAEAFF. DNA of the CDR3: TGTGCCAGCAGTTTTGGGGGGGCATACGCTGAAGCTTTCTTT.

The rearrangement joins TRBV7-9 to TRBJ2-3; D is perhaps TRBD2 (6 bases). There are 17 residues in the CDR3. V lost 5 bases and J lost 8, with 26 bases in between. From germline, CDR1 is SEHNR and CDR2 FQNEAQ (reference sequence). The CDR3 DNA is TGTGCCAGCAGCCTCCCATGGCCAAACCGGGACTCACTTACGCAGTATTTT. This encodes CASSLPWPNRDSLTQYF.

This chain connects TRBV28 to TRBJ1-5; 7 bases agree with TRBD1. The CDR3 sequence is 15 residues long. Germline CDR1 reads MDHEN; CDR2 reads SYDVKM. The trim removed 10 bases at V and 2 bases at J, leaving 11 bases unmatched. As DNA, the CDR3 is TGTGCCACCTCGACAGGGCTGTTCGGCAATCAGCCCCAGCATTTT. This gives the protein CATSTGLFGNQPQHF.

CDR3 loop: CASSIKQGYEQYF. The CDR3 nucleotides read TGTGCCAGTAGTATAAAGCAGGGCTACGAGCAGTACTTC. The chain uses TRBV19 and TRBJ2-7; D possibly corresponds to TRBD1 (5 bases). The germline V gene encodes CDR1 LNHDA and CDR2 SQIVND (reference sequence). The CDR3 extends over 13 amino acids. V was shortened by 2 bases and J by 3 bases, with 8 bases between the two germline ends. The entire variable domain, with the rest obtained from reference TRBV19 and TRBJ2-7, is as follows: DGGITQSPKYLFRKEGQNVTLSCEQNLNHDAMYWYRQDPGQGLRLIYYSQIVNDFQKGDIAEGYSVSREKKESFPLTVTSAQKNPTAFYLCASSIKQGYEQYFGPGTRLTVT.

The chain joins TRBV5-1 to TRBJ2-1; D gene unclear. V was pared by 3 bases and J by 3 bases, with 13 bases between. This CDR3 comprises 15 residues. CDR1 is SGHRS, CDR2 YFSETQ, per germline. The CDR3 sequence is CASSSGQALYNEQFF. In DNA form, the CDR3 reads TGCGCCAGCAGCTCCGGGCAGGCGCTCTACAATGAGCAGTTCTTC.

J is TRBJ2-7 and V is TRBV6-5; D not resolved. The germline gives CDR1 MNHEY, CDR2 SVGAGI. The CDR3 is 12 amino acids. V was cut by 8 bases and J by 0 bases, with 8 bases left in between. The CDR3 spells CASGPSSYEQYF. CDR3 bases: TGTGCCAGCGGCCCGAGCTCCTACGAGCAGTACTTC.